This T cell receptor beta chain was profiled in a study of CD8+ T cells in alopecia areata. Study background: Scoring of treated patients' severity used the percentage of affected scalp area. Findings of the study overall: Across lesional scalp, and particularly alopecia totalis/universalis, clonality surpassed that of normal scalp.

The treatment: oral pan-JAK inhibitor, 5-10 mg twice daily. The study team obtained lesional scalp punch biopsies and peripheral blood from alopecia areata patients. Concerning this clone: Its antigen is not known.

There are 16 residues in the CDR3. Germline loops: CDR1 SQVTM, CDR2 ANQGSEA. After removal of 3 bases from V and 5 bases from J, the junction contained 11 bases not matched to a gene. After isolation, RNA underwent reverse transcription to generate cDNA as the sequencing template. Assay: immunoSEQ multiplex PCR; the TCRdb copy retains only in-frame clones and omits some. The data contain roughly 120,000 clones, 58% of them singletons. This TCR was recovered from a human donor with alopecia areata. This rearrangement joins TRBV29-1 to TRBJ2-1; TRBD1 aligns across 9 bases. This material consisted of CD8+ T cells sorted from blood, taken at week 4, from a patient treated with tofacitinib. The CDR3 reads CSVDGTGTGMNNEQFF. In nucleotides, the CDR3 is TGCAGCGTTGATGGGACCGGGACAGGGATGAACAATGAGCAGTTCTTC.